This record concerns one TCR beta chain sequence. Its antigen is as yet unknown. Treatment specified: roughly 18 received Ad26.COV2.S at low or high dose, single or two shots; 5 received placebo; per-sample allocation not given. Following the first vaccine or placebo injection, samples were taken on day 63. These data are taken from a study of Ad26.COV2.S vaccination and SARS-CoV-2 variants. Some clones are missing from TCRdb's copy, which holds only in-frame ones; the method was immunoSEQ multiplex PCR. The sample yields around 450,000 clones, 80% to 90% seen once. Study-level points and caveats: Vaccine recipients and placebo recipients showed similar non-spike TCR breadth. Vaccine recipients surpassed placebo recipients in spike-specific TCR breadth.

Germline V gives CDR1 SGHRS, CDR2 YFSETQ. CDR3 length: 15 amino acids. Trimming left V 1 base short and J 5 bases short, with 16 bases between. The sample consisted of peripheral blood, taken in a trial of Ad26.COV2.S vaccine versus placebo. The chain has TRBV5-1 and TRBJ2-7, with TRBD2 as a possible D gene (6 bases). This TCR came from a person between 18 and 59 years old who received the Ad26.COV2.S COVID-19 vaccine or a placebo. Written as DNA, the CDR3 is TGCGCCAGCAGCTTGTTTCTAGCGAGCAGCCACGAGCAGTACTTC. Protein product: CASSLFLASSHEQYF.